This TCR beta chain was observed in a study of blood T cell repertoires in COVID-19. Background on the study: Sample material is recorded as cDNA or gDNA derived from T cells, B-cell-depleted T cells, or PBMCs.

Data came from immunoSEQ multiplex PCR; TCRdb stores just in-frame clones and leaves some out. Of about 200,000 clones in the sample, almost 90% were seen once. The ends were cut back, 0 bases at V and 0 bases at J, with 10 bases in the middle. The CDR3 is made up of 15 amino acids. Germline CDR1 and CDR2: SGHNT and YYREEE (reference sequence). The TCR sequence derives from a man aged 18 to 29 with active or convalescent COVID-19. Sequencing was carried out using peripheral blood. This chain connects TRBV5-4 to TRBJ2-7; D is undetermined. The CDR3 bases are TGTGCCAGCAGCTTGGGTGGCCGTATCTCCTACGAGCAGTACTTC. This translates into CASSLGGRISYEQYF.